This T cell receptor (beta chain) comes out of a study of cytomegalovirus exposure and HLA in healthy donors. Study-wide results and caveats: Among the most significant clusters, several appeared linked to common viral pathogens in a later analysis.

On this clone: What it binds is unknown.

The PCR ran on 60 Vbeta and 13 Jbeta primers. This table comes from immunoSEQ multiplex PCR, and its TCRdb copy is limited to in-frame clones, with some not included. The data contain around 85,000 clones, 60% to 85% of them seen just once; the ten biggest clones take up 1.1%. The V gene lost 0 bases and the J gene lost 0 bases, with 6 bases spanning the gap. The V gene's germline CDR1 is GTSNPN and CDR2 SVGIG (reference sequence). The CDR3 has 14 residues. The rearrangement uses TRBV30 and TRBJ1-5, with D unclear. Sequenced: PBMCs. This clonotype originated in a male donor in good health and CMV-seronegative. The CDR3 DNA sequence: TGTGCCTGGAGTGTCCCCGGTAGCAATCAGCCCCAGCATTTT. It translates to CAWSVPGSNQPQHF.